This record covers a single T cell receptor (beta chain). Its target is not known. A read error may explain this, as a much larger clone is one base away. This CDR3 fails to terminate in the conserved phenylalanine or tryptophan, so it likely reflects a read error. Breast cancer patients provided tissue from their axillary draining lymph nodes. TCRdb used MiXCR to reprocess the multiplex PCR reads, holding one entry per CDR3 protein. The sample has some 150,000 distinct CDR3 sequences, around 22% seen once. The entry originates in a study of breast tumors, draining lymph nodes, adjacent tissues. Notes on the study in general: That most tumor T cells come from lymph nodes remained unproven. Tumor and nontumor repertoires were significantly more similar in luminal-like than in basal-like breast cancer.

Trimming cost V 2 bases and J 5 bases, with 9 bases left between them. This CDR3 is 13 amino acids long. CDR1 is MNHEY and CDR2 is SMNVEV in the germline V gene (reference sequence). The J gene is TRBJ1-2, the V gene TRBV27; a possible D gene is TRBD1 (5 bases). The source is a female donor with breast cancer. Some clones in this sample may be carry-over from other donors' samples. The sequencing input was axillary lymph node tissue. The DNA of the CDR3 is TGTGCCAGCAGTTTAAGGCAGGGTTATGGCTACACCCTC. Translating gives CASSLRQGYGYTL.